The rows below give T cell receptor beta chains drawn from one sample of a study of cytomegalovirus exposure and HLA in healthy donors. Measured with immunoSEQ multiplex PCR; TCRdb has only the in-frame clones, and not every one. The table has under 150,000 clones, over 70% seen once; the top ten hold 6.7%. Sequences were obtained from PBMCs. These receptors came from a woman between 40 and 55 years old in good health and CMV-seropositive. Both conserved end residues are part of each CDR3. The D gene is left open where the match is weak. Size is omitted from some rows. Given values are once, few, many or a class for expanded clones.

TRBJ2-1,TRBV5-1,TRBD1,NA,CASSFDPLTGGLDNEQFF,TGCGCCAGCAGCTTCGACCCACTTACAGGGGGCCTCGACAATGAGCAGTTCTTC
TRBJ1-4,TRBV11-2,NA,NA,CASSPLRGYNEKLFF,TGTGCCAGCAGCCCCCTTCGGGGGTATAATGAAAAACTGTTTTTT
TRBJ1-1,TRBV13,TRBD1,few,CASSSGGQGLNTEAFF,TGTGCCAGCAGCTCGGGGGGACAGGGCCTGAACACTGAAGCTTTCTTT
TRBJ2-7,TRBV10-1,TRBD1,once,CASSETRDRGGYEQYF,TGCGCCAGCAGTGAGACGAGGGACAGGGGGGGGTACGAGCAGTACTTC
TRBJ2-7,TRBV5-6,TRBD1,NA,CASSLQGVQYEQYF,TGTGCCAGCAGCTTGCAGGGGGTACAATACGAGCAGTACTTC
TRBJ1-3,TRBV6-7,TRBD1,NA,CASNLRTGGVDYF,TGTGCCAGCAACCTCAGGACAGGAGGGGTCGACTATTTT
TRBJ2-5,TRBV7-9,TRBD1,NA,CASSLGGTDQETQYF,TGTGCCAGCAGCTTAGGGGGGACAGACCAAGAGACCCAGTACTTC
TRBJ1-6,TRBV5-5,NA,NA,CASSLAGPSSYNSPLHF,TGTGCCAGCAGCCTGGCAGGGCCCAGCTCCTATAATTCACCCCTCCACTTT
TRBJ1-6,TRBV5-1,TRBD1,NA,CASSTGQKNSPLHF,TGCGCCAGCAGCACGGGACAGAAAAATTCACCCCTCCACTTT
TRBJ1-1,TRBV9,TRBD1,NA,CASSAQQGSTEAFF,TGTGCCAGCAGCGCGCAACAGGGGTCGACTGAAGCTTTCTTT